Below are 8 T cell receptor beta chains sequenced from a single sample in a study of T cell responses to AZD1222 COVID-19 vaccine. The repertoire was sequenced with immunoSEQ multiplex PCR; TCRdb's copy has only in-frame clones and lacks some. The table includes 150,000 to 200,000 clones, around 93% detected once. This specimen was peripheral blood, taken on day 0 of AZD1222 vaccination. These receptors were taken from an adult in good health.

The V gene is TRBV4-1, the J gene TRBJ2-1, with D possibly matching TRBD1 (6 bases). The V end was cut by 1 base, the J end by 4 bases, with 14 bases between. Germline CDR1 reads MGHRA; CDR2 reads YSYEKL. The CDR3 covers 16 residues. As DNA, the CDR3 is TGCGCCAGCAGCCAAGTCGCAGGGGACATATACAATGAGCAGTTCTTC. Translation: CASSQVAGDIYNEQFF.

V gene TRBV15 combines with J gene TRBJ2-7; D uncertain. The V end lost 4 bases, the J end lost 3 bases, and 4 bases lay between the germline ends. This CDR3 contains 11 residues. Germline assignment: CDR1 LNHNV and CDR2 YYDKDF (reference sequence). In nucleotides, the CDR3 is TGTGCCACCAGCACAATCTACGAGCAGTACTTC. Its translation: CATSTIYEQYF.

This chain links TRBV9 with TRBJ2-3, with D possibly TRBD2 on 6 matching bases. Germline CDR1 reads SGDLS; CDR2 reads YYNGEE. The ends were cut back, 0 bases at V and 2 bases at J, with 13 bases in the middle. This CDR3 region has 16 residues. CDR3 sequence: CASSVAGLAVTDTQYF. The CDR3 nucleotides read TGTGCCAGCAGCGTAGCTGGGTTAGCGGTCACAGATACGCAGTATTTT.

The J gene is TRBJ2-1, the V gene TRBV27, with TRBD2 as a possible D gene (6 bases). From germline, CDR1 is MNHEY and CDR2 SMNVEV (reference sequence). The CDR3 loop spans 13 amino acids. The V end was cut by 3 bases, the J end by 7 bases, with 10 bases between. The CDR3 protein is CASSFGTGNEQFF. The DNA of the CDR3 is TGTGCCAGCAGTTTCGGGACTGGGAATGAGCAGTTCTTC.

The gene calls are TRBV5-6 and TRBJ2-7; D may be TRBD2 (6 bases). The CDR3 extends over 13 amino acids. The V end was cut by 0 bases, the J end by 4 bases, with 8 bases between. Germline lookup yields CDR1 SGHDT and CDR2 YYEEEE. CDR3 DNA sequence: TGTGCCAGCAGCTTGGGACTAGGGTACGAGCAGTACTTC. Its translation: CASSLGLGYEQYF.

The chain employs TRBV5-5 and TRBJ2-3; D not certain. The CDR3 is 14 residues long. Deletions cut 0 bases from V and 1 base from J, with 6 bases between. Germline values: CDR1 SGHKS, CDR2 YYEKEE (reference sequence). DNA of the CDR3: TGTGCCAGCAGCTTGGGATGGGGCACAGATACGCAGTATTTT. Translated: CASSLGWGTDTQYF.

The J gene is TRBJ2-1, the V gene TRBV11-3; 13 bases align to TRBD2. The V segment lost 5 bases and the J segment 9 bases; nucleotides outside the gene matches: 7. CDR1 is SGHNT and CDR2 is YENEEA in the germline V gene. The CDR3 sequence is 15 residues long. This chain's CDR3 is CASSPGTSGNSEQFF. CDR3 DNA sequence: TGTGCCAGCAGCCCCGGGACTAGCGGGAATAGTGAGCAGTTCTTC.

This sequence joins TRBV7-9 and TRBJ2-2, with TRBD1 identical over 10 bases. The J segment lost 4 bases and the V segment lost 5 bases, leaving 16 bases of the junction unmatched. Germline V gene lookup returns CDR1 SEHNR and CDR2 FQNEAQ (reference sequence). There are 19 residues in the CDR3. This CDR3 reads CASSLRDRGLNGGTGELFF. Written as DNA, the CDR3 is TGTGCCAGCAGCCTCCGGGACAGGGGCTTGAACGGCGGCACCGGGGAGCTGTTTTTT.